Only a few counts were recorded for the clone carrying this T cell receptor beta chain. These data originate in a study of T cells in Graves' hyperthyroidism and ophthalmopathy. The wider study: Specimen type is peripheral blood, collected at initial diagnosis prior to any treatment.

Across 18 months, stable Graves' hyperthyroidism was marked by no progression to ophthalmopathy. The hyperthyroidism was newly diagnosed and had lasted under 2 months; the patients were aged 18 to 65. Diagnosis relied on clinical symptoms, serum thyroxine and TRAb, thyroid ultrasound and orbital computed tomography. Amplification of TCR beta CDR3 regions used RNA as the template. HTBI primers were employed in a first-round RT-PCR of the TCR CDR3. MiXCR, applied by TCRdb to the multiplex PCR reads, yields one record per CDR3 protein. The sample holds a few hundred thousand distinct CDR3 sequences, approximately 25% seen once. This CDR3 spans 14 amino acids. V lost 4 bases and J 3 bases, leaving 12 bases between the germline ends.

The clonotype comes from a man aged 45-65 years with Graves' hyperthyroidism. The gene calls are TRBV12-3 or TRBV12-4 and TRBJ1-1; unclear D gene. Source material: blood. The CDR3 sequence is CASSSRTEDTEAFF. The CDR3 nucleotides read TGTGCCAGCAGTTCCAGGACGGAGGACACTGAAGCTTTCTTT.